The sequence of this T cell receptor beta chain was determined in a study of OX40 agonist ivuxolimab in advanced cancers. The table came from immunoSEQ multiplex PCR; TCRdb's copy has only in-frame clones and leaves some out. The repertoire includes 63,000 or so clones, 70% to 90% of them detected once, and 2% to 2.5% sits in the top ten. Notes on the study in general: Some patients without response likewise showed low normalized clonal expansion.

Germline values: CDR1 SEHNR, CDR2 FQNEAQ (reference sequence). Between the trimmed V and J ends, which lost 5 bases and 5 bases, there was a span of 15 bases. This CDR3 spans 15 amino acids. With respect to this clone: Antigen unknown.

This chain joins TRBV7-9 and TRBJ1-4, with a possible D match to TRBD1 (5 bases). The sample consisted of CD4+ or CD8+ T cells sorted from blood, taken in a trial of the OX40 agonist ivuxolimab. The TCR was taken from an adult with an advanced solid tumor such as melanoma, head and neck, liver or kidney cancer. CDR3 loop: CASSIVRDGNEKLFF. The CDR3 DNA reads TGTGCCAGCAGCATCGTGCGGGACGGAAATGAAAAACTGTTTTTT.